One and the same sample provided the 19 T cell receptor beta chains below, sequenced in a study of T cell responses to AZD1222 COVID-19 vaccine. TCRdb's copy holds only in-frame clones and misses some; the assay was immunoSEQ multiplex PCR. Of some 100,000 clones in the sample, approximately 86% are singletons; the top ten hold 9.5% to 15%. This material consisted of peripheral blood, taken on day 0 of MenACWY control vaccination. These receptors originate from an adult in good health.

CDR3 DNA sequence: TGCGCCAGCAGCTTGGGGGCAGGGGGGTGGACTGAAGCTTTCTTT. Its translation: CASSLGAGGWTEAFF. The rearrangement links TRBV5-1 to TRBJ1-1; the match to TRBD1 covers 7 bases. V gave up 0 bases and J gave up 5 bases; unmatched junction bases: 7. CDR3 length: 15 residues. Germline V gives CDR1 SGHRS, CDR2 YFSETQ.

J is TRBJ1-4 and V is TRBV2; D possibly corresponds to TRBD1 (5 bases). The CDR3 totals 16 residues. CDR1 and CDR2 (germline): SNHLY, FYNNEI. The germline V and J ends were trimmed by 6 bases and 2 bases, with 16 bases remaining between them. CDR3 loop: CASRGDSGRTNEKLFF. The DNA for the CDR3 is TGTGCCAGCAGAGGGGACTCGGGACGCACTAATGAAAAACTGTTTTTT.

This clone has just a few counts. This chain joins TRBV6-5 and TRBJ1-2, with TRBD1 matching over 8 bases. Germline assignment: CDR1 MNHEY and CDR2 SVGAGI. The CDR3 is 13 residues long. V shed 3 bases, J shed 7 bases, and the junction held 4 bases outside the gene matches. For the CDR3, the DNA is TGTGCCAGCAGTTATCAGGGGGCGTTTGGCTACACCTTC. This gives the protein CASSYQGAFGYTF.

This clone occurred once. The chain joins TRBV25-1 to TRBJ1-2; 8 nucleotides agree with TRBD1. Per the germline V gene, CDR1 is MGHDK and CDR2 is SYGVNS. The CDR3 extends over 14 amino acids. Trimming removed 6 bases from V and 7 bases from J; junction bases left unmatched: 10. The CDR3 DNA follows: TGTGCCAGCAGAGCTTCAGGACAGGGCCGTGGCTACACCTTC. Protein: CASRASGQGRGYTF.

V usage is TRBV6-1 and J usage is TRBJ2-7, with 8 bases matching TRBD2. In germline, CDR1 is MNHNS, CDR2 SASEGT. After removal of 0 bases from V and 3 bases from J, the junction contained 7 bases not matched to a gene. The length of the CDR3 is 16 residues. The CDR3 DNA is TGTGCCAGCAGTGAAGCGGGGATTACTAGCGGCTACGAGCAGTACTTC. Translation gives CASSEAGITSGYEQYF.

The chain links TRBV9 to TRBJ1-5; 11 nucleotides match TRBD1. V gave up 0 bases and J gave up 8 bases; unmatched junction bases: 7. CDR3 size: 16 residues. Germline assignment: CDR1 SGDLS and CDR2 YYNGEE. CDR3 region: CASSVGTGGPGEPQHF. For the CDR3, the DNA is TGTGCCAGCAGCGTAGGGACAGGGGGCCCGGGGGAGCCCCAGCATTTT.

This clone has just one count. The chain is built from TRBV15 and TRBJ1-5, with D perhaps TRBD1 (6 bases). Germline V gives CDR1 LNHNV, CDR2 YYDKDF (reference sequence). The CDR3 has 14 amino acids. The germline V and J ends were trimmed by 0 bases and 9 bases, with 12 bases remaining between them. This chain's CDR3 is CATSRDRGQGPQHF. CDR3 coding DNA: TGTGCCACCAGCAGAGACAGGGGCCAGGGGCCCCAGCATTTT.

CDR3 sequence: CASSRGSEKLFF. The DNA of the CDR3 is TGTGCCAGCAGCAGGGGATCCGAAAAACTGTTTTTT. This rearrangement joins TRBV5-6 to TRBJ1-4; D might be TRBD1 (5 bases). V lost 4 bases and J lost 8, with 9 bases in between. The CDR3 spans 12 residues. From germline, CDR1 is SGHDT and CDR2 YYEEEE.

The chain joins TRBV19 to TRBJ1-1; perhaps TRBD1 as D (6 bases). V lost 6 bases to trimming and J lost 6 bases, with 20 bases between them. The CDR3 is 15 amino acids. Germline lookup yields CDR1 LNHDA and CDR2 SQIVND (reference sequence). CDR3 bases: TGTGCCAGTAGACTCACAGGGAGGGGGTTCGCTGAAGCTTTCTTT. It codes for CASRLTGRGFAEAFF.

J is TRBJ1-5 and V is TRBV4-3, with no clear D. The V gene's germline CDR1 is LGHNA and CDR2 YSLEER. CDR3 length: 13 residues. Trimming pared 3 bases from V and 4 bases from J, leaving 7 bases between. CDR3 loop: CASSQESNQPQHF. In nucleotides, the CDR3 is TGCGCCAGCAGCCAGGAGTCGAATCAGCCCCAGCATTTT.

The chain employs TRBV7-3 and TRBJ1-2, with TRBD1 matching over 10 bases. With V trimmed by 0 bases and J by 7 bases, 8 bases remained unmatched. This CDR3 has 16 residues. Germline loops: CDR1 SGHTA, CDR2 FQGTGA. The CDR3 bases are TGTGCCAGCAGCTTAACCACGACAGGGGGCAATGCTGGCTACACCTTC. Translating gives CASSLTTTGGNAGYTF.

This clone was seen more than once but under ten times. This chain joins TRBV21-1 and TRBJ2-1; TRBD2 is the table's D call, not checked against the DNA. TRBV21-1 corresponds to a pseudogene. The CDR3 is made up of 16 amino acids. The CDR3: CASRRASGRDYNEQFF. The DNA of the CDR3 is TGTGCCAGCAGACGAGCTAGCGGGAGAGATTACAATGAGCAGTTCTTC.

The chain carries TRBV7-9 and TRBJ1-4; D unresolved. The CDR3 loop spans 13 amino acids. CDR1 and CDR2 (germline): SEHNR, FQNEAQ (reference sequence). The germline V and J ends were trimmed by 2 bases and 10 bases, with 11 bases remaining between them. The CDR3 nucleotides are TGTGCCAGCAGCTTAACTAAAGGACCAAAACTGTTTTTT. Encoded protein: CASSLTKGPKLFF.

The gene calls are TRBV7-6 and TRBJ1-4, with a tentative D call TRBD1 (5 bases). V was clipped by 3 bases and J by 8 bases, with 16 bases between them. CDR1 SGHVS and CDR2 FNYEAQ come from the germline V gene. CDR3 length: 15 amino acids. The DNA for the CDR3 is TGTGCCAGCAGCTTTACGGCAGGGAGGGAGGAAAAACTGTTTTTT. It yields the protein CASSFTAGREEKLFF.

This chain uses TRBV11-2 with TRBJ2-7; TRBD1 agrees at 9 bases. Trimming cost V 5 bases and J 5 bases; bases outside gene matches: 16. The CDR3 has 17 residues. In germline, CDR1 is SGHAT, CDR2 FQNNGV. The CDR3 spells CASSPRATGTGSHEQYF. The CDR3 coding sequence is TGTGCCAGCAGCCCCAGGGCCACCGGGACAGGGTCTCACGAGCAGTACTTC.

The chain carries TRBV3-1 (or the pseudogene TRBV3-2) and TRBJ2-2, with D unclear. V lost 10 bases and J lost 0, with 9 bases in between. In germline, CDR1 is LGHDT, CDR2 YNNKEL (reference sequence). There are 13 residues in the CDR3. The CDR3 spells CATSPANTGELFF. The CDR3 nucleotides read TGTGCCACCAGTCCCGCGAACACCGGGGAGCTGTTTTTT.

CDR3 sequence reads: CASSLGGDTDTQYF. The CDR3 coding sequence is TGCGCCAGCAGCTTGGGGGGAGACACAGATACGCAGTATTTT. The chain employs TRBV5-1 and TRBJ2-3, with D maybe TRBD2 (5 bases). V gave up 0 bases and J gave up 2 bases, with 7 bases separating them. This CDR3 contains 14 residues. Germline values: CDR1 SGHRS, CDR2 YFSETQ.

This clone was observed a single time. The rearrangement joins TRBV28 to TRBJ1-1; TRBD1 might be the D (5 bases). The germline CDR1 and CDR2 sequences are MDHEN and SYDVKM. Trimming stripped 7 bases from V and 5 bases from J, with 8 bases between. The CDR3 runs to 11 residues. CDR3 sequence (DNA): TGTGCCAGCACACGGGGGACTGAAGCTTTCTTT. Translating it yields CASTRGTEAFF. The complete variable domain, with remaining parts taken from reference TRBV28 and TRBJ1-1, reads DVKVTQSSRYLVKRTGEKVFLECVQDMDHENMFWYRQDPGLGLRLIYFSYDVKMKEKGDIPEGYSVSREKKERFSLILESASTNQTSMYLCASTRGTEAFFGQGTRLTVV.

The gene calls are TRBV7-3 and TRBJ2-2; 10 bases agree with TRBD1. The junction had 3 bases not matched to a gene; V was cut back by 5 bases and J by 6 bases. CDR1 is SGHTA, CDR2 FQGTGA, per germline. The CDR3 is 14 residues long. The CDR3 bases are TGTGCCAGCAGCGACAGGGGGCGCGCCGGGGAGCTGTTTTTT. Translated, it gives CASSDRGRAGELFF.